This T cell receptor beta chain originates from a study of shared clonotypes between healthy human individuals. Study-level findings and limits: The expectation was that sequencing depth would affect clonotype sharing among donors.

CDR3 size: 12 residues. Germline lookup yields CDR1 MNHNS and CDR2 SASEGT. Trimming pared 8 bases from V and 5 bases from J, leaving 11 bases between. Sequenced by immunoSEQ multiplex PCR; TCRdb stores in-frame clones only, minus some. Among a few million clones listed, roughly 92% were seen once. To note about this clone: The antigen remains undetermined.

This sequence was found in a man between 18 and 35 years old in good health. Some clones in this sample may be carry-over from other donors' samples. The rearrangement links TRBV6-1 to TRBJ2-3, with a possible D match to TRBD1 (6 bases). The sequenced material came from naive CD4+ T cells from PBMCs. The subset denotes: CD45RA+ positively selected. The CDR3 loop is CASSRGGDTQYF. CDR3 bases: TGTGCCAGCTCGAGAGGGGGAGATACGCAGTATTTT.